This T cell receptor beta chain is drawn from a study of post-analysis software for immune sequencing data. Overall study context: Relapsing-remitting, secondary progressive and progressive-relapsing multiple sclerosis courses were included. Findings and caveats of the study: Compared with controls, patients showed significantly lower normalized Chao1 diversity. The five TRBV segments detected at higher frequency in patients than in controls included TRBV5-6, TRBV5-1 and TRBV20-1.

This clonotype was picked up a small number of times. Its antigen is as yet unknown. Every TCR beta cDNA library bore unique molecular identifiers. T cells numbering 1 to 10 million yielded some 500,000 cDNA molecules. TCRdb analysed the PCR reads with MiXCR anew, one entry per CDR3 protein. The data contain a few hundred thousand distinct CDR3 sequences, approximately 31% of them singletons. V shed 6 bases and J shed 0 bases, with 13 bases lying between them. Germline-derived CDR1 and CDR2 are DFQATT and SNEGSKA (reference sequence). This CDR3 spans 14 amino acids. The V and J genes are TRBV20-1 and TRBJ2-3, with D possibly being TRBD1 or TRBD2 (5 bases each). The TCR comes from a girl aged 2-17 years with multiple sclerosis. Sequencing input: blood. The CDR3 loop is CSAERDPSTDTQYF. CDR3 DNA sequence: TGCAGTGCGGAAAGGGACCCTAGCACAGATACGCAGTATTTT.